This T cell receptor beta chain was observed in a study of blood T cell repertoires in COVID-19. Turning to the study itself: The samples span acute and convalescent COVID-19 from the United States, Italy and Spain. T cells, B-cell-depleted T cells, or PBMCs provided the cDNA or gDNA that served as material.

In the study's own analysis: Amplifying reference gene primers gave estimates of nucleated cell counts. Produced via immunoSEQ multiplex PCR; TCRdb's table is partial and in-frame only. The V and J calls and clone size are taken from that table; D and trimming were inferred from the DNA. The sample consists of 150,000 to 200,000 clones, 87% of them appearing once. J gave up 3 bases and V 6 bases, and 2 bases lay outside the gene matches. CDR1 is SQVTM, CDR2 ANQGSEA, per germline. The CDR3 has 14 amino acids. The rearrangement joins TRBV29-1 to TRBJ2-1, with TRBD2 matching over 13 bases. Sequences were obtained from peripheral blood. The TCR was taken from a woman between 18 and 29 years old who had recovered from COVID-19. The chain's CDR3 is CSVGTSGDYNEQFF. The CDR3 DNA reads TGCAGCGTCGGGACTAGCGGGGACTACAATGAGCAGTTCTTC.